The clone carrying this T cell receptor (beta chain) was detected a few times. Repertoires were generated with immunoSEQ multiplex PCR, while TCRdb's copy carries only in-frame clones and drops some. The sample gives about 990,000 clones, 75% to 85% of which show up once; roughly 0.55% is in the top ten. J lost 6 bases, V lost 2 bases, and 10 bases had no gene match. The CDR3 length is 16 residues. Germline CDR1 and CDR2: SGHVS and FQNEAQ. This sample is part of a study of shared clonotypes between healthy human individuals. This chain joins TRBV7-8 and TRBJ2-1; 7 bases line up with TRBD2. The source material was memory CD4+ T cells from PBMCs. The subset here: CD45RA-negative fraction. This TCR was sampled from a man between 18 and 35 years old in good health. Some clones in this sample may be carry-over from other donors' samples. As DNA, the CDR3 is TGTGCCAGCAGCTTACAGACGGTGGGGGGGAGCAATGAGCAGTTCTTC. Its translation is CASSLQTVGGSNEQFF. Drawing the rest from reference TRBV7-8 and TRBJ2-1, the complete variable domain is GAGVSQSPRYKVAKRGQDVALRCDPISGHVSLFWYQQALGQGPEFLTYFQNEAQLDKSGLPSDRFFAERPEGSVSTLKIQRTQQEDSAVYLCASSLQTVGGSNEQFFGPGTRLTVL.